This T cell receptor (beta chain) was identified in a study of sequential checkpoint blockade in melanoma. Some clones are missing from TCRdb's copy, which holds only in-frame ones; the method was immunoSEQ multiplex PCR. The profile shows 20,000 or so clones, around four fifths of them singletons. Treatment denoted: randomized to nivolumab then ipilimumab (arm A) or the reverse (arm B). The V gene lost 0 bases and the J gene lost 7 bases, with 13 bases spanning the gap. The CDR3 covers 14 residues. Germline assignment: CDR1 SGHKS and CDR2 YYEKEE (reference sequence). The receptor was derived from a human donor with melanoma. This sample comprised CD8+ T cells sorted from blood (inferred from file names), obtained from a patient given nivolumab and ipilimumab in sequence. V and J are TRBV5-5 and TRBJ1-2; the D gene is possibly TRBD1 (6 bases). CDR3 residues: CASSLGGLDPGYTF. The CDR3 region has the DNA TGTGCCAGCAGCTTGGGGGGGCTAGACCCTGGCTACACCTTC.